The 32 T cell receptor beta chains presented below share a single source sample, sequenced in a study of cytomegalovirus exposure and HLA in healthy donors. The table came from immunoSEQ multiplex PCR; TCRdb's copy has only in-frame clones and leaves some out. The sample lists approximately 58,000 clones; 95% were seen once. Specimen: PBMCs. These receptors were obtained from a woman younger than 30 in good health and CMV-seropositive.

The chain combines TRBV7-9 with TRBJ2-7; the match to TRBD2 covers 8 bases. Germline CDR1 is SEHNR and CDR2 is FQNEAQ (reference sequence). CDR3 length: 14 residues. The J segment lost 4 bases and the V segment lost 5 bases, leaving 7 bases of the junction unmatched. Here the CDR3 DNA reads TGTGCCAGCAGCACGCGGGAGGTACCGTACGAGCAGTACTTC. Its protein product is CASSTREVPYEQYF.

The V gene is TRBV2, the J gene TRBJ2-3; 12 nucleotides match TRBD2. J gave up 0 bases and V 6 bases, and 1 base lay outside the gene matches. This CDR3 is built from 15 residues. CDR1 is SNHLY, CDR2 FYNNEI, per germline. CDR3 nucleotides: TGTGCCAGCAGCCTAGCGGGAGGGAGCACAGATACGCAGTATTTT. Protein product: CASSLAGGSTDTQYF.

The rearrangement links TRBV28 to TRBJ2-1; weak D call: TRBD2 (5 bases). The CDR3 loop spans 14 amino acids. V gave up 4 bases and J gave up 6 bases, with 13 bases separating them. CDR1 is MDHEN and CDR2 is SYDVKM in the germline V gene. The CDR3 reads CASSSASGINEQFF. CDR3 coding DNA: TGTGCCAGCAGTTCCGCCTCCGGGATCAATGAGCAGTTCTTC. The variable domain in full, with the rest retrieved from reference TRBV28 and TRBJ2-1, is DVKVTQSSRYLVKRTGEKVFLECVQDMDHENMFWYRQDPGLGLRLIYFSYDVKMKEKGDIPEGYSVSREKKERFSLILESASTNQTSMYLCASSSASGINEQFFGPGTRLTVL.

V is TRBV11-2 and J is TRBJ2-1, with D possibly matching TRBD1 (6 bases). The V and J ends lost 5 bases and 2 bases respectively, with 13 bases between them. The CDR3 is made up of 15 amino acids. CDR1 is SGHAT, CDR2 FQNNGV, per germline. In nucleotides, the CDR3 is TGTGCCAGCAGCCTATTAGAGGGGGCCTACAATGAGCAGTTCTTC. This encodes CASSLLEGAYNEQFF.

This clone appeared once. This chain links TRBV5-1 with TRBJ2-5, with D perhaps TRBD2 (6 bases). V shed 4 bases and J shed 2 bases, with 9 bases lying between them. Germline CDR1 reads SGHRS; CDR2 reads YFSETQ. The CDR3 runs 13 residues. CDR3 loop: CASSGGLQETQYF. In DNA, the CDR3 is TGCGCCAGCAGCGGGGGACTTCAAGAGACCCAGTACTTC.

This chain connects TRBV11-2 to TRBJ2-7; 8 bases line up with TRBD2. V trimming: 3 bases; J trimming: 5 bases; junction bases outside the gene matches: 6. The CDR3 spans 14 residues. CDR1 SGHAT and CDR2 FQNNGV come from the germline V gene. The CDR3 DNA is TGTGCCAGCAGCTTTACCGGGGGGGCCCACGAGCAGTACTTC. This sequence encodes CASSFTGGAHEQYF.

This clone was detected once. The chain recombines TRBV10-1 with TRBJ2-3, with D unresolved. Germline V gene lookup returns CDR1 WNHNN and CDR2 SYGVQD (reference sequence). With 3 bases removed from V and 5 bases from J, the gap between germline ends came to 15 bases. The CDR3 consists of 15 residues. In DNA, the CDR3 is TGCGCCAGCAGTGATTCGGTGGGCCGCAGAGATACGCAGTATTTT. Translated, it gives CASSDSVGRRDTQYF.

The V and J genes are TRBV10-3 and TRBJ2-7; 10 bases match TRBD2. The CDR3 runs 14 residues. The junction had 7 bases not matched to a gene; V was cut back by 11 bases and J by 0 bases. Germline V gene lookup returns CDR1 ENHRY and CDR2 SYGVKD. The CDR3 protein is CASQPSGSSYEQYF. The CDR3 DNA follows: TGTGCCTCCCAGCCTAGCGGGAGCTCCTACGAGCAGTACTTC.

V is TRBV18 and J is TRBJ2-2; 8 nucleotides agree with TRBD1. Looked up from germline, CDR1 is KGHSH and CDR2 is LQKENI. The ends lost 5 bases at V and 4 bases at J; junction bases unmatched: 3. The CDR3 totals 14 residues. The CDR3 DNA reads as TGTGCCAGCTCAGGACAGGGTCCCACCGGGGAGCTGTTTTTT. Its translation is CASSGQGPTGELFF.

The chain employs TRBV7-2 and TRBJ2-1, with D possibly matching TRBD1 (5 bases). The CDR3 is made up of 17 amino acids. In germline, CDR1 is SGHTA, CDR2 FQGNSA. Trimming removed 1 base at V and 0 bases at J, with 13 bases between. The CDR3 DNA follows: TGTGCCAGCAGCTTAGTTGGGGCCGGCCGCTCCTACAATGAGCAGTTCTTC. Its translation: CASSLVGAGRSYNEQFF.

The chain uses TRBV7-7 and TRBJ2-3; 9 bases are a match to TRBD1. The CDR3 has 17 amino acids. Germline lookup yields CDR1 SSHAT and CDR2 FNYEAQ (reference sequence). Unmatched junction bases numbered 14, after V lost 4 bases and J lost 6 bases. The CDR3 protein is CASSSLTGGAHGDTQYF. The CDR3 nucleotides are TGTGCCAGCAGCTCCCTGACAGGGGGGGCTCACGGGGATACGCAGTATTTT.

The J gene is TRBJ2-7, the V gene TRBV14, with D hard to call. This CDR3 has 11 residues. Germline values: CDR1 SGHDN, CDR2 FVKESK. With 5 bases removed from V and 4 bases from J, the gap between germline ends came to 6 bases. The CDR3 DNA reads TGTGCCAGCAGCGGAGATTACGAGCAGTACTTC. It codes for CASSGDYEQYF.

The chain combines TRBV5-1 with TRBJ2-1; TRBD2 aligns across 11 bases. V lost 4 bases and J lost 6; bases outside the gene matches: 9. Per germline, CDR1 SGHRS and CDR2 YFSETQ. CDR3 length: 16 residues. DNA for the CDR3: TGCGCCAGCAGCCTATCCCTAGCGGGAGGCACCAATGAGCAGTTCTTC. Translating it yields CASSLSLAGGTNEQFF. The full variable domain, rest sourced from reference TRBV5-1 and TRBJ2-1, is KAGVTQTPRYLIKTRGQQVTLSCSPISGHRSVSWYQQTPGQGLQFLFEYFSETQRNKGNFPGRFSGRQFSNSRSEMNVSTLELGDSALYLCASSLSLAGGTNEQFFGPGTRLTVL.

The CDR3, as DNA: TGCGCCAGCAGCTCCGGGACAATTTCGTCTGAGACCCAGTACTTC. Translation: CASSSGTISSETQYF. The chain has TRBV5-1 and TRBJ2-5; D perhaps matches TRBD1 (6 bases). The V end lost 3 bases, the J end lost 5 bases, and 17 bases lay between the germline ends. CDR3 length equals 15 residues. CDR1 and CDR2 from the germline V gene are SGHRS and YFSETQ.

CDR3 loop: CASGLELYPPPTSGGNEQFF. CDR3 DNA sequence: TGTGCTAGTGGTTTGGAACTGTACCCCCCGCCGACTAGCGGCGGAAATGAGCAGTTCTTC. The chain combines TRBV12-5 with TRBJ2-1; 9 bases align to TRBD2. V dropped 1 base and J dropped 7; count of bases not matched to a gene: 20. The CDR3 has 20 amino acids. Germline CDR1 reads LGHNT; CDR2 reads FRNRAP.

This rearrangement joins TRBV7-3 to TRBJ2-3; the D is unclear. The CDR3 spans 13 residues. Germline CDR1 is SGHTA and CDR2 is FQGTGA. V lost 2 bases and J lost 0, with 3 bases in between. The CDR3 DNA reads as TGTGCCAGCAGCTTACTTAGCACAGATACGCAGTATTTT. Encoded protein: CASSLLSTDTQYF.

V is TRBV6-5 and J is TRBJ2-5; 9 bases agree with TRBD1. Per the germline V gene, CDR1 is MNHEY and CDR2 is SVGAGI. V dropped 10 bases and J dropped 3; count of bases not matched to a gene: 3. The CDR3 covers 12 residues. Written as DNA, the CDR3 is TGTGCCACCTGGACAGGGGAAGAGACCCAGTACTTC. Its protein is CATWTGEETQYF.

This chain joins TRBV30 and TRBJ1-2; 7 bases match TRBD1. This CDR3 contains 14 residues. V lost 5 bases and J lost 1; bases outside the gene matches: 7. Looked up from germline, CDR1 is GTSNPN and CDR2 is SVGIG (reference sequence). CDR3 loop: CAWLDRPFNYGYTF. CDR3 DNA sequence: TGTGCCTGGTTGGACAGGCCTTTTAACTATGGCTACACCTTC.

The chain uses TRBV7-9 and TRBJ2-3; 12 nucleotides agree with TRBD2. Germline CDR1 is SEHNR and CDR2 is FQNEAQ (reference sequence). The CDR3 length is 16 residues. V dropped 3 bases and J dropped 2; count of bases not matched to a gene: 3. CDR3 region: CASSLLAGGLTDTQYF. The CDR3 region has the DNA TGTGCCAGCAGCTTGCTAGCGGGAGGGCTCACAGATACGCAGTATTTT.

The chain carries TRBV7-3 and TRBJ2-3, with TRBD2 as a possible D gene (6 bases). CDR3 length: 16 residues. Trimming cost V 2 bases and J 0 bases, with 12 bases left between them. Germline CDR1 reads SGHTA; CDR2 reads FQGTGA. The CDR3 here is CASSLLGDSSTDTQYF. DNA of the CDR3: TGTGCCAGCAGCTTACTGGGGGACTCTAGCACAGATACGCAGTATTTT. Complete variable domain (other parts from reference TRBV7-3 and TRBJ2-3): GAGVSQTPSNKVTEKGKYVELRCDPISGHTALYWYRQSLGQGPEFLIYFQGTGAADDSGLPNDRFFAVRPEGSVSTLKIQRTERGDSAVYLCASSLLGDSSTDTQYFGPGTRLTVL.

V gene TRBV27 combines with J gene TRBJ2-3, with D possibly being TRBD2 (6 bases). Trimming removed 8 bases from V and 10 bases from J, with 19 bases in between. The CDR3 consists of 13 residues. Germline assignment: CDR1 MNHEY and CDR2 SMNVEV (reference sequence). The CDR3 DNA reads as TGTGCCAGCGGACCACGGGGGAGCGCGGCGCAGTATTTT. The encoded protein is CASGPRGSAAQYF.

The rearrangement links TRBV20-1 to TRBJ2-5, with D hard to call. The CDR3 spans 10 residues. The V gene's germline CDR1 is DFQATT and CDR2 SNEGSKA (reference sequence). V gave up 3 bases and J gave up 4 bases, with 3 bases separating them. The CDR3 reads CSASGETQYF. The DNA for the CDR3 is TGCAGTGCTAGCGGAGAGACCCAGTACTTC.

This chain joins TRBV13 and TRBJ2-7, with a possible D match to TRBD1 (6 bases). The CDR3 consists of 18 residues. V gave up 0 bases and J gave up 0 bases, with 18 bases separating them. CDR1 and CDR2 from the germline V gene are PRHDT and FYEKMQ (reference sequence). Here the CDR3 reads CASSLGLGQGPSSYEQYF. CDR3 nucleotide sequence: TGTGCCAGCAGCTTAGGGTTGGGGCAGGGGCCCAGCTCCTACGAGCAGTACTTC.

This chain uses TRBV6-5 with TRBJ2-7, with D perhaps matching TRBD1 (6 bases). V was shortened by 6 bases and J by 3 bases, with 12 bases between the two germline ends. CDR3 length: 13 residues. CDR1 is MNHEY and CDR2 is SVGAGI in the germline V gene. The DNA of the CDR3 is TGTGCCAGCAGACTTCACAGGGACTACGAGCAGTACTTC. It translates to CASRLHRDYEQYF.

The chain uses TRBV18 and TRBJ2-7; weak D call: TRBD1 (5 bases). The V and J ends lost 0 bases and 6 bases respectively, with 15 bases between them. Germline lookup yields CDR1 KGHSH and CDR2 LQKENI. CDR3 length equals 15 residues. CDR3 DNA sequence: TGTGCCAGCTCACCACCCGACAGATCCCAGATCGAGCAGTACTTC. This encodes CASSPPDRSQIEQYF. The entire variable domain, with the rest obtained from reference TRBV18 and TRBJ2-7, is as follows: NAGVMQNPRHLVRRRGQEARLRCSPMKGHSHVYWYRQLPEEGLKFMVYLQKENIIDESGMPKERFSAEFPKEGPSILRIQQVVRGDSAAYFCASSPPDRSQIEQYFGPGTRLTVT.

CDR3 region: CASSQVSLLAGGEDTQYF. For the CDR3, the DNA is TGCGCCAGCAGCCAAGTCTCCCTTCTAGCGGGGGGAGAAGATACGCAGTATTTT. This chain uses TRBV4-1 with TRBJ2-3, with TRBD2 identical over 11 bases. Germline CDR1 and CDR2: MGHRA and YSYEKL. The junction had 11 bases not matched to a gene; V was cut back by 1 base and J by 5 bases. CDR3 length: 18 amino acids.

The J gene is TRBJ2-2, the V gene TRBV28; D is undetermined. This CDR3 has 13 residues. The germline V gene encodes CDR1 MDHEN and CDR2 SYDVKM. V was shortened by 7 bases and J by 3 bases, with 9 bases between the two germline ends. Here the CDR3 reads CASTLGDTGELFF. The DNA for the CDR3 is TGTGCCAGCACTCTCGGTGACACCGGGGAGCTGTTTTTT.

The rearrangement links TRBV11-2 to TRBJ1-3, with TRBD1 matching over 7 bases. The V segment lost 4 bases and the J segment 11 bases; nucleotides outside the gene matches: 17. This CDR3 spans 16 amino acids. The germline V gene encodes CDR1 SGHAT and CDR2 FQNNGV. In DNA, the CDR3 is TGTGCCAGCAGCTCCATCTGGGACAGCCTATATTCTCCCATATATTTT. Its protein product is CASSSIWDSLYSPIYF.

The CDR3 sequence is CASSQGGTGGNTIYF. CDR3 coding DNA: TGCGCCAGCAGCCAAGGGGGGACAGGTGGAAACACCATATATTTT. The rearrangement joins TRBV4-3 to TRBJ1-3, with TRBD1 matching over 8 bases. The V and J ends lost 1 base and 3 bases, in that order; junction bases with no gene match: 2. This CDR3 contains 15 residues. In germline, CDR1 is LGHNA, CDR2 YSLEER.

In DNA, the CDR3 is TGTGCCAGCAGTGAAGCGCTATTCCCTACCACTGAAGCTTTCTTT. Its protein is CASSEALFPTTEAFF. This chain joins TRBV6-1 and TRBJ1-1; D not certain. Germline CDR1 and CDR2: MNHNS and SASEGT. V shed 0 bases and J shed 4 bases, with 12 bases lying between them. The length of the CDR3 is 15 residues.

V usage is TRBV13 and J usage is TRBJ2-5; TRBD2 aligns across 9 bases. The germline gives CDR1 PRHDT, CDR2 FYEKMQ (reference sequence). The CDR3 spans 13 residues. V lost 8 bases and J lost 1; bases outside the gene matches: 2. The CDR3, as DNA: TGTGCCAGCCAAGCGGGGGGCCAAGAGACCCAGTACTTC. This encodes CASQAGGQETQYF.

The genes are TRBV6-5 and TRBJ2-7; 8 bases fit TRBD1. Germline V CDR1 and CDR2: MNHEY, SVGAGI. The CDR3 is 13 residues long. Germline trimming cut 8 bases from V and 3 bases from J; bases unmatched to any gene: 6. The CDR3 sequence: CASGQGTRYEQYF. In DNA form, the CDR3 reads TGTGCCAGCGGACAGGGAACCCGCTACGAGCAGTACTTC.